This TCR beta chain was recovered during a study of T cells in Graves' hyperthyroidism and ophthalmopathy. This clonotype was counted only a few times. Among ophthalmopathy patients, the Clinical Activity Score reached at least 3, the NOSPECS grade reached at least 4, and duration remained under 3 months. PBMCs were collected from an approximately 9.5 ml volume of fresh peripheral blood. The CDR3 regions of TCR beta were amplified from RNA transcripts. The study used the HTBI primer set for a first-round RT-PCR of the TCR CDR3. TCRdb called the multiplex PCR reads again in MiXCR, with one record for every CDR3 protein. The sample lists roughly 500,000 distinct CDR3 sequences, 20% to 25% occurring once. Germline trimming cut 2 bases from V and 4 bases from J; bases unmatched to any gene: 6. Germline V gives CDR1 GTSNPN, CDR2 SVGIG (reference sequence). The CDR3 has 16 residues.

The chain recombines TRBV30 with TRBJ2-7; 15 nucleotides agree with TRBD2. Input material: blood. This TCR derives from an older woman with Graves' ophthalmopathy. Written as DNA, the CDR3 is TGTGCCTGGAGTAATGAAGGGACTAGCGGGGGGTACGAGCAGTACTTC. Residues: CAWSNEGTSGGYEQYF. Supplemented by reference TRBV30 and TRBJ2-7, the full variable domain reads SQTIHQWPATLVQPVGSPLSLECTVEGTSNPNLYWYRQAAGRGLQLLFYSVGIGQISSEVPQNLSASRPQDRQFILSSKKLLLSDSGFYLCAWSNEGTSGGYEQYFGPGTRLTVT.